Following are 17 T cell receptor beta chains from one sample sequenced in a study of siplizumab effects on memory and regulatory T cells. Some clones are missing from TCRdb's copy, which holds only in-frame ones; the method was immunoSEQ multiplex PCR. In the table there are around 120,000 clones, about 95% of which are singletons. What was sequenced was non-Treg CD4+ T cells sorted from blood. The receptors here all came from a human donor in good health.

The DNA for the CDR3 is TGTGCCAGCAGTGAACAAAGCGAGGGGGCGGTGTACGAGCAGTACTTC. This sequence encodes CASSEQSEGAVYEQYF. The chain carries TRBV25-1 and TRBJ2-7; 7 bases match TRBD1. The CDR3 totals 16 residues. Looked up from germline, CDR1 is MGHDK and CDR2 is SYGVNS. V trimming: 2 bases; J trimming: 4 bases; junction bases outside the gene matches: 11.

The chain recombines TRBV11-3 with TRBJ2-7; D not resolved. Per the germline V gene, CDR1 is SGHNT and CDR2 is YENEEA. This CDR3 contains 12 residues. Trimming took 2 bases from V and 8 from J, leaving 10 bases between them. In DNA form, the CDR3 reads TGTGCCAGCAGCTTAATTCCAACGCAGCAGTACTTC. Protein: CASSLIPTQQYF.

J is TRBJ2-7 and V is TRBV25-1; 8 bases fit TRBD1. Unmatched junction bases numbered 6, after V lost 4 bases and J lost 1 base. CDR3 length equals 15 residues. The germline V gene has CDR1 MGHDK and CDR2 SYGVNS. CDR3 sequence: CASSARGQGSYEQYF. The DNA for the CDR3 is TGTGCCAGCAGTGCCCGAGGACAGGGATCCTACGAGCAGTACTTC.

The rearrangement joins TRBV27 to TRBJ1-1, with D perhaps TRBD1 (6 bases). CDR3 size: 15 residues. V dropped 6 bases and J dropped 4 bases, with 18 bases sitting between them. Germline-derived CDR1 and CDR2 are MNHEY and SMNVEV (reference sequence). The CDR3 is CASSKRRQETTEAFF. In nucleotides, the CDR3 is TGTGCCAGCAGCAAAAGGAGACAGGAGACCACTGAAGCTTTCTTT.

This clone was recorded only once. The V gene is TRBV27, the J gene TRBJ1-2; 9 positions agree with TRBD1. Germline CDR1 MNHEY, CDR2 SMNVEV (reference sequence). The J segment lost 2 bases and the V segment lost 2 bases, leaving 0 bases of the junction unmatched. The CDR3 is 14 residues long. Here the CDR3 reads CASSLGQGNYGYTF. CDR3 sequence (DNA): TGTGCCAGCAGTTTAGGACAGGGGAACTATGGCTACACCTTC.

This sequence joins TRBV5-6 and TRBJ2-5, with no clear D. The CDR3 totals 13 residues. The germline V gene has CDR1 SGHDT and CDR2 YYEEEE. With 0 bases removed from V and 7 bases from J, the gap between germline ends came to 10 bases. In nucleotides, the CDR3 is TGTGCCAGCAGCTTGGCCTATATCGGGACCCAGTACTTC. Amino acid sequence: CASSLAYIGTQYF.

This clone was seen a few times. The V gene is TRBV4-1, the J gene TRBJ1-6, with TRBD1 as a possible D gene (6 bases). V was shortened by 0 bases and J by 8 bases, with 23 bases between the two germline ends. CDR3 length equals 19 residues. Looked up from germline, CDR1 is MGHRA and CDR2 is YSYEKL. CDR3 in DNA: TGCGCCAGCAGCCAAGATTTTCCAGGGGATGGGCGGGGGCATTCACCCCTCCACTTT. This encodes CASSQDFPGDGRGHSPLHF.

The chain carries TRBV28 and TRBJ2-7; TRBD1 matches 7 bases. The CDR3 totals 13 residues. Germline lookup yields CDR1 MDHEN and CDR2 SYDVKM. J was trimmed by 2 bases and V by 6 bases; bases with no gene match: 4. The CDR3 sequence: CASSPGQTYEQYF. In DNA form, the CDR3 reads TGTGCCAGCAGCCCGGGACAGACCTACGAGCAGTACTTC.

The gene calls are TRBV27 and TRBJ2-2; D not resolved. Germline V CDR1 and CDR2: MNHEY, SMNVEV (reference sequence). The V gene lost 0 bases and the J gene lost 7 bases, with 6 bases spanning the gap. This CDR3 region has 13 residues. Written as DNA, the CDR3 is TGTGCCAGCAGTTTATCGGCGATCGGGGAGCTGTTTTTT. This translates into CASSLSAIGELFF.

This rearrangement joins TRBV5-1 to TRBJ1-1; no clear D gene. The CDR3 has 11 residues. V was clipped by 0 bases and J by 5 bases, with 2 bases between them. Germline CDR1 SGHRS, CDR2 YFSETQ. CDR3 sequence (DNA): TGCGCCAGCAGCTTGGAAACTGAAGCTTTCTTT. Its translation: CASSLETEAFF.

Concerning this clone itself: At one end the junction does not follow the germline gene, possibly because of a read error. CDR3 nucleotide sequence: TGTGCCAGCAGCTACTACAGGGGTGACACTGAAGCTTTCTTT. It specifies CASSYYRGDTEAFF. The V gene is TRBV6-6, the J gene TRBJ1-1; TRBD1 aligns across 7 bases. CDR3 length: 14 residues. Looked up from germline, CDR1 is MNHNY and CDR2 is SVGAGI (reference sequence).

The genes are TRBV5-5 and TRBJ2-3; D assignment may be TRBD1 or TRBD2 (5 bases each). Germline values: CDR1 SGHKS, CDR2 YYEKEE (reference sequence). Trimming left V 4 bases short and J 1 base short, with 10 bases between. This CDR3 contains 14 residues. The CDR3 DNA reads as TGTGCCAGCAGCCGGGACCCAGGCACAGATACGCAGTATTTT. Translated: CASSRDPGTDTQYF.

This clone was seen a single time. This chain uses TRBV6-6 with TRBJ2-5, with D perhaps TRBD1 (5 bases). The V and J ends lost 2 bases and 2 bases respectively, with 12 bases between them. Germline-derived CDR1 and CDR2 are MNHNY and SVGAGI (reference sequence). This CDR3 is built from 15 residues. The CDR3 spells CASSYATGAQETQYF. CDR3 DNA: TGTGCCAGCAGTTACGCGACTGGGGCTCAAGAGACCCAGTACTTC.

V usage is TRBV7-9 and J usage is TRBJ1-5; D call uncertain. CDR1 and CDR2 (germline): SEHNR, FQNEAQ (reference sequence). V gave up 5 bases and J gave up 7 bases, with 12 bases separating them. This CDR3 comprises 13 residues. The CDR3 here is CASSQEGEQPQHF. The DNA of the CDR3 is TGTGCCAGCAGCCAAGAAGGCGAGCAGCCCCAGCATTTT.

The chain couples TRBV2 to TRBJ1-5; D not resolved. This CDR3 is 15 amino acids long. Trimming took off 1 base at V and 3 bases at J, with 10 bases between the two ends. Looked up from germline, CDR1 is SNHLY and CDR2 is FYNNEI. The CDR3 DNA sequence: TGTGCCAGCAGTGAAGGGCAGAGGGCCAATCAGCCCCAGCATTTT. Protein product: CASSEGQRANQPQHF. Complete variable domain (other parts from reference TRBV2 and TRBJ1-5): EPEVTQTPSHQVTQMGQEVILRCVPISNHLYFYWYRQILGQKVEFLVSFYNNEISEKSEIFDDQFSVERPDGSNFTLKIRSTKLEDSAMYFCASSEGQRANQPQHFGDGTRLSIL.

This clone was seen only once. In nucleotides, the CDR3 is TGTGCCAGCAGCTCCACTAGCGGGGGGGCAGGGGGGACCCCACGGGAGACCCAGTACTTC. Translation: CASSSTSGGAGGTPRETQYF. V and J are TRBV5-4 and TRBJ2-5; 13 bases align to TRBD2. Looked up from germline, CDR1 is SGHNT and CDR2 is YYREEE (reference sequence). The CDR3 has 20 residues. V was pared by 3 bases and J by 5 bases, with 19 bases of the junction left unmatched.

In its sample, this clone was seen once. CDR3 amino acids: CASSLFGTDSYEQYF. CDR3 nucleotide sequence: TGCGCCAGCAGCTTGTTCGGGACCGACTCCTACGAGCAGTACTTC. This chain joins TRBV5-1 and TRBJ2-7; D assignment may be TRBD1 or TRBD2 (5 bases each). The V end was cut by 1 base, the J end by 0 bases, with 11 bases between. The germline CDR1 and CDR2 sequences are SGHRS and YFSETQ. The CDR3 loop spans 15 amino acids.